This entry lists 18 T cell receptor beta chains sequenced from one sample in a study of beta chain features in type 1 diabetes. General study findings and limits: Shortening of TCRB CDR3s, moderate but significant, appeared in all four CD4+ subsets of Type 1 diabetes patients.

Their specific antigens are unknown. Expressed TCRB transcripts were sequenced after all isolated RNA was converted to cDNA. Only in-frame clones appear in the TCRdb table, and some are missing; sequencing was by immunoSEQ multiplex PCR. The sample records over 650,000 clones, about an eighth being singletons. The sample consisted of naive CD4+ T cells from blood. The receptors originated from a man in his late teens or twenties with type 1 diabetes.

This clone was seen a handful of times. The sample contains more than one DNA sequence encoding this CDR3. The chain is built from TRBV9 and TRBJ2-7, with 7 bases lining up with TRBD1. Germline V gene data show CDR1 as SGDLS and CDR2 as YYNGEE. With 0 bases clipped from V and 2 bases from J, the junction kept 2 bases outside the gene matches. The CDR3 spans 14 residues. The CDR3 DNA sequence: TGTGCCAGCAGCGTAGGACAGGGAACCTACGAGCAGTACTTC. Translating it yields CASSVGQGTYEQYF.

V and J are TRBV15 and TRBJ2-3; D unresolved. This CDR3 is built from 13 residues. Germline CDR1 and CDR2: LNHNV and YYDKDF (reference sequence). The ends were cut back, 0 bases at V and 4 bases at J, with 5 bases in the middle. The CDR3 is CATSRDVADTQYF. CDR3 DNA sequence: TGTGCCACCAGCAGAGATGTCGCAGATACGCAGTATTTT.

This sequence joins TRBV5-1 and TRBJ2-7; tentative D call: TRBD1 (6 bases). This CDR3 has 14 amino acids. Germline V lookup: CDR1 SGHRS, CDR2 YFSETQ. Trimming shortened V by 2 bases and J by 0 bases, and 9 bases separated the two germline ends. The CDR3 reads CASSLDRRSYEQYF. The CDR3, as DNA: TGCGCCAGCAGCTTAGACAGGCGCTCCTACGAGCAGTACTTC.

This clone has a handful of counts. The J gene is TRBJ2-7, the V gene TRBV29-1; 8 nucleotides align to TRBD1. The germline gives CDR1 SQVTM, CDR2 ANQGSEA. This CDR3 has 14 amino acids. With 4 bases clipped from V and 0 bases from J, the junction kept 5 bases outside the gene matches. CDR3 DNA: TGCAGCGTTGGGGACAGGTTGAGCTCCTACGAGCAGTACTTC. This translates into CSVGDRLSSYEQYF.

The rearrangement links TRBV6-5 to TRBJ2-1; tentative D call: TRBD2 (5 bases). Trimming removed 0 bases at V and 6 bases at J, with 6 bases between. The CDR3 runs 13 residues. Germline V lookup: CDR1 MNHEY, CDR2 SVGAGI. CDR3 protein: CASSYSTINEQFF. Here the CDR3 DNA reads TGTGCCAGCAGTTACTCGACTATCAATGAGCAGTTCTTC.

Only a few counts were recorded for this clone. This sequence joins TRBV30 and TRBJ1-5; D perhaps matches TRBD1 (5 bases). The CDR3 runs to 13 residues. Germline V gene sequence: CDR1 GTSNPN, CDR2 SVGIG (reference sequence). The ends were cut back, 0 bases at V and 6 bases at J, with 9 bases in the middle. CDR3 DNA: TGTGCCTGGAGTGTCATGGACACTCAGCCCCAGCATTTT. It encodes CAWSVMDTQPQHF.

This rearrangement joins TRBV7-6 to TRBJ2-1, with D perhaps matching TRBD1 or TRBD2 (5 bases each). The CDR3 contains 13 residues. V dropped 2 bases and J dropped 6 bases, with 8 bases sitting between them. Looked up from germline, CDR1 is SGHVS and CDR2 is FNYEAQ. The CDR3 DNA is TGTGCCAGCAGCTTATGGGACCCCAATGAGCAGTTCTTC. This codes for CASSLWDPNEQFF.

This clone was detected only a few times. The chain carries TRBV7-2 and TRBJ1-2; D is ambiguous. V lost 5 bases and J 4 bases, leaving 8 bases between the germline ends. The CDR3 totals 12 residues. The germline gives CDR1 SGHTA, CDR2 FQGNSA. CDR3 DNA sequence: TGTGCCAGCAGCCAGTCCTTCTATGGCTACACCTTC. It is translated as CASSQSFYGYTF.

This clone was counted a few times. The CDR3 reads CASRPDQGYPYEQYF. The CDR3 bases are TGTGCCAGCAGACCCGACCAAGGGTACCCCTACGAGCAGTACTTC. This chain uses TRBV7-9 with TRBJ2-7; D uncertain. Deletions cut 6 bases from V and 2 bases from J, with 17 bases between. Germline V lookup: CDR1 SEHNR, CDR2 FQNEAQ (reference sequence). CDR3 length equals 15 residues.

V and J are TRBV6-6 and TRBJ2-5; D may be TRBD2 (5 bases). The germline V gene encodes CDR1 MNHNY and CDR2 SVGAGI (reference sequence). The CDR3 length is 15 residues. V lost 6 bases, J lost 4 bases, and 18 bases lay in between. DNA of the CDR3: TGTGCCAGCAGACCACCCGGCAGAGAGGGAGAGACCCAGTACTTC. This codes for CASRPPGREGETQYF.

This clone was seen only a few times. This rearrangement joins TRBV14 to TRBJ1-5, with D tentatively TRBD1 (5 bases). There are 12 residues in the CDR3. V lost 4 bases and J lost 10, with 11 bases in between. Germline V gene sequence: CDR1 SGHDN, CDR2 FVKESK. CDR3 sequence: CASSPGRGPQHF. CDR3 DNA: TGTGCCAGCAGCCCGGGACGGGGACCCCAGCATTTT.

This clone was seen a few times. The chain carries TRBV15 and TRBJ2-4; TRBD1 aligns across 10 bases. V shed 7 bases and J 2 bases; nucleotides not matched to a gene: 5. This CDR3 contains 15 residues. CDR1 and CDR2 (germline): LNHNV, YYDKDF (reference sequence). Here the CDR3 DNA reads TGTGCCACCATGGACAGGGGGTATTCCAAAAACATTCAGTACTTC. Protein product: CATMDRGYSKNIQYF.

This clone showed up just a few times. The chain is built from TRBV28 and TRBJ2-7, with D perhaps TRBD1 or TRBD2 (5 bases each). Germline values: CDR1 MDHEN, CDR2 SYDVKM. V lost 7 bases, J lost 3 bases, and 13 bases lay in between. The CDR3 contains 13 residues. The CDR3 sequence: CASIQGGGYEQYF. CDR3 bases: TGTGCCAGCATCCAAGGTGGGGGCTACGAGCAGTACTTC.

The rearrangement joins TRBV25-1 to TRBJ1-1, with D tentatively TRBD1 (6 bases). CDR1 MGHDK and CDR2 SYGVNS come from the germline V gene. This CDR3 is built from 15 residues. The V end lost 6 bases, the J end lost 1 base, and 15 bases lay between the germline ends. DNA of the CDR3: TGTGCCAGCAGCTCACGGGGGGCTGGGAACACTGAAGCTTTCTTT. This sequence encodes CASSSRGAGNTEAFF.

The chain combines TRBV10-3 with TRBJ2-2, with 8 positions matching TRBD1. Germline V CDR1 and CDR2: ENHRY, SYGVKD. The CDR3 runs 14 residues. Unmatched junction bases numbered 6, after V lost 11 bases and J lost 1 base. The CDR3 loop reads CAATGTGNTGELFF. Here the CDR3 DNA reads TGTGCCGCCACCGGGACAGGGAACACCGGGGAGCTGTTTTTT.

The sample holds a few counts of this clone. The CDR3 reads CASSPSGLAVEGQFF. CDR3 in DNA: TGTGCCAGCAGCCCCTCGGGACTAGCGGTCGAAGGGCAGTTCTTC. The rearrangement joins TRBV7-9 to TRBJ2-1, with 11 positions matching TRBD2. The CDR3 is made up of 15 amino acids. With V trimmed by 5 bases and J by 12 bases, 12 bases remained unmatched. In germline, CDR1 is SEHNR, CDR2 FQNEAQ (reference sequence).

This clone was seen more than once but under ten times. The J gene is TRBJ2-7, the V gene TRBV7-2; 8 nucleotides match TRBD2. The junction had 7 bases not matched to a gene; V was cut back by 5 bases and J by 4 bases. Germline CDR1 SGHTA, CDR2 FQGNSA. The CDR3 extends over 14 amino acids. The CDR3 DNA follows: TGTGCCAGCAGCCAGGGACTAGAGTGGTACGAGCAGTACTTC. Amino acid sequence: CASSQGLEWYEQYF.

A few counts support this clone. The genes are TRBV29-1 and TRBJ2-1; 10 nucleotides match TRBD2. This CDR3 contains 16 residues. Per the germline V gene, CDR1 is SQVTM and CDR2 is ANQGSEA. The V and J ends lost 2 bases and 5 bases, in that order; junction bases with no gene match: 9. CDR3 amino acids: CSVELRPSGSHNEQFF. Here the CDR3 DNA reads TGCAGCGTTGAACTTCGTCCTAGCGGGAGCCACAATGAGCAGTTCTTC.